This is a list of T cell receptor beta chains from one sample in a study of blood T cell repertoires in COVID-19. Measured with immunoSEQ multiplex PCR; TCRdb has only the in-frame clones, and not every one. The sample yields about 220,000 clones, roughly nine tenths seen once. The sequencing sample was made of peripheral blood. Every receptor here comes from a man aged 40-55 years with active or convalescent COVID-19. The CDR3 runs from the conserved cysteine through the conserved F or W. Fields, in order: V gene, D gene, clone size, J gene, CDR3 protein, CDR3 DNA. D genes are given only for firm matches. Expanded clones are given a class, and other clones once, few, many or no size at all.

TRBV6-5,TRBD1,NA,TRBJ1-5,CASRAGGQPQHF,TGTGCCAGCAGGGCAGGGGGTCAGCCCCAGCATTTT
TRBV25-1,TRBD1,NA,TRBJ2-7,CALRDRVTYEQYF,TGTGCCCTCCGGGACAGGGTTACCTACGAGCAGTACTTC
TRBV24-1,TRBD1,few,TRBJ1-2,CATSDWDRFCGYTF,TGTGCCACCAGTGACTGGGACAGATTCTGTGGCTACACCTTC
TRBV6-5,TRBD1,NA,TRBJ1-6,CASRTPTGGNSPLHF,TGTGCCAGCAGAACTCCGACAGGGGGTAATTCACCCCTCCACTTT
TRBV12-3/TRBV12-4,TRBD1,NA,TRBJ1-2,CASSDRAYGYTF,TGTGCCAGCAGCGACAGGGCCTATGGCTACACCTTC
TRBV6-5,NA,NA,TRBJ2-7,CASSYSTGEQYF,TGTGCCAGCAGTTACTCCACGGGGGAGCAGTACTTC
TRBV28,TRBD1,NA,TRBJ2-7,CASSQRTGGFGEQYF,TGTGCCAGCAGTCAACGGACAGGGGGCTTCGGGGAGCAGTACTTC
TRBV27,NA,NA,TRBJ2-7,CASSLTSLSSYEQYF,TGTGCCAGCAGCCTAACTAGTTTGAGCTCCTACGAGCAGTACTTC
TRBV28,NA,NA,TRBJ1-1,CASSLLGGIMNTEAFF,TGTGCCAGCAGTTTATTGGGGGGGATCATGAACACTGAAGCTTTCTTT
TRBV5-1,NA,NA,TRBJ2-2,CASSLDQSWGYSELFF,TGCGCCAGCAGCTTGGATCAGTCCTGGGGCTACTCGGAGCTGTTTTTT
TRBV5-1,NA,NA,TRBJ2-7,CASSLGASYEQYF,TGCGCCAGCAGCTTGGGAGCGAGCTACGAGCAGTACTTC
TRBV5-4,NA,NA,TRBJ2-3,CASSLESVSTQYF,TGTGCCAGCAGCTTGGAGAGCGTGAGTACGCAGTATTTT
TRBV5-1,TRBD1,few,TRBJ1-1,CASSTGGGGPEAFF,TGCGCCAGCAGTACAGGGGGAGGTGGCCCTGAAGCTTTCTTT
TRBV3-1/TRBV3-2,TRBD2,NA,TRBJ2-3,CASSQWVSGSTDTQYF,TGTGCCAGCAGCCAATGGGTTAGCGGGAGCACAGATACGCAGTATTTT
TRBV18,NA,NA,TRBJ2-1,CASSVWAPSTYNEQFF,TGTGCCAGCTCCGTATGGGCCCCGTCTACCTACAATGAGCAGTTCTTC
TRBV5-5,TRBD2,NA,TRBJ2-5,CASSFGLAGGQETQYF,TGTGCCAGCAGCTTTGGACTAGCGGGGGGTCAAGAGACCCAGTACTTC
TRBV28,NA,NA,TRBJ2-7,CASSLPTLGLPSYEQYF,TGTGCCAGCAGTTTGCCGACCTTGGGGCTCCCATCCTACGAGCAGTACTTC
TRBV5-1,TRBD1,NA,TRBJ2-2,CASSGQVNTGELFF,TGCGCCAGCTCCGGACAGGTGAACACCGGGGAGCTGTTTTTT
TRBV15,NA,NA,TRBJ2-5,CATSSSGVRETQYF,TGTGCCACCAGCAGTTCGGGGGTTCGGGAGACCCAGTACTTC
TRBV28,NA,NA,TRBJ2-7,CASSLVRAEQYF,TGTGCCAGCAGTTTAGTGCGGGCCGAGCAGTACTTC
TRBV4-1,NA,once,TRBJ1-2,CASSQGGSAGYTF,TGCGCCAGCAGCCAGGGGGGGTCGGCCGGCTACACCTTC
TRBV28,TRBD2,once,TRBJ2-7,CASSFFSGSSYEQYF,TGTGCCAGCAGTTTCTTTAGCGGGAGCTCCTACGAGCAGTACTTC
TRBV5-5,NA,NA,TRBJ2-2,CASSSGGQVLTGELFF,TGTGCCAGCAGCTCGGGGGGACAGGTGCTCACCGGGGAGCTGTTTTTT
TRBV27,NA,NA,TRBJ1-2,CASRDLRGGLVEGYTF,TGTGCCAGCAGGGACCTCAGAGGAGGGTTGGTGGAGGGCTACACCTTC
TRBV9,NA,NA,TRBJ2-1,CASSLGEDFEQFF,TGTGCCAGCAGCCTCGGAGAGGACTTTGAGCAGTTCTTC